A single sample is the source of the 32 T cell receptor beta chains below, sequenced in a study of blood T cell repertoires in COVID-19. Clones were read by immunoSEQ multiplex PCR, and TCRdb kept only the in-frame ones, dropping some. The profile shows 150,000 to 200,000 clones, 86% of them singletons. The sequencing sample was made of peripheral blood. These receptors came from a woman aged 70 to 79 with acute or convalescent COVID-19.

The chain employs TRBV19 and TRBJ1-5; the D gene is possibly TRBD1 (6 bases). Trimming pared 5 bases from V and 7 bases from J, leaving 15 bases between. The CDR3 length is 14 residues. The V gene's germline CDR1 is LNHDA and CDR2 SQIVND (reference sequence). The CDR3 DNA reads as TGTGCCAGTAGTGGGGGCCTCACCCCCCAGCCCCAGCATTTT. Amino acid sequence: CASSGGLTPQPQHF.

This chain's CDR3 is CASSPYRQVSGNTIYF. The CDR3, as DNA: TGTGCCAGCAGCCCCTACCGACAGGTCTCTGGAAACACCATATATTTT. V gene TRBV7-6 combines with J gene TRBJ1-3; tentatively, D is TRBD1 (6 bases). From germline, CDR1 is SGHVS and CDR2 FNYEAQ. CDR3 size: 16 residues. Deletions cut 5 bases from V and 0 bases from J, with 14 bases between.

The chain carries TRBV7-2 and TRBJ1-1; no definite D call. The CDR3 covers 17 residues. CDR1 is SGHTA, CDR2 FQGNSA, per germline. Trimming removed 5 bases at V and 3 bases at J, with 22 bases between. This CDR3 is CASSPAGLPRTDTEAFF. For the CDR3, the DNA is TGTGCCAGCAGCCCCGCCGGACTGCCAAGGACGGACACTGAAGCTTTCTTT.

The V and J genes are TRBV29-1 and TRBJ2-1; 7 bases are shared with TRBD2. Germline loops: CDR1 SQVTM, CDR2 ANQGSEA. The CDR3 loop spans 14 amino acids. V lost 5 bases, J lost 0 bases, and 4 bases stayed unmatched. The CDR3 bases are TGCAGCGTTAAGCGGGGCAGCTCCTACAATGAGCAGTTCTTC. It codes for CSVKRGSSYNEQFF.

The chain combines TRBV27 with TRBJ2-2; 8 positions agree with TRBD2. Germline V gives CDR1 MNHEY, CDR2 SMNVEV (reference sequence). The CDR3 is 17 residues long. The V gene end was trimmed by 2 bases and the J gene end by 1 base; junction bases not matched to a gene: 6. The CDR3 sequence is CASSLLDSGMNTGELFF. In nucleotides, the CDR3 is TGTGCCAGCAGTTTACTTGATAGCGGGATGAACACCGGGGAGCTGTTTTTT.

The V gene is TRBV5-6, the J gene TRBJ1-2; 8 bases align to TRBD1. CDR1 and CDR2 (germline): SGHDT, YYEEEE. V trimming: 0 bases; J trimming: 8 bases; junction bases outside the gene matches: 3. CDR3 length: 13 amino acids. CDR3 nucleotide sequence: TGTGCCAGCAGCTTGGCAGGGGGCGGGGGCTACACCTTC. This encodes CASSLAGGGGYTF.

The genes are TRBV6-5 and TRBJ1-2; TRBD1 matches at 8 bases. CDR1 is MNHEY, CDR2 SVGAGI, per germline. The CDR3 runs 15 residues. V lost 6 bases to trimming and J lost 4 bases; unmatched junction nucleotides: 10. CDR3 nucleotide sequence: TGTGCCAGCAGCGAGACAGGGGCCGCCTCCTATGGCTACACCTTC. It translates to CASSETGAASYGYTF.

The sample holds one count of this clone. J is TRBJ1-5 and V is TRBV15; D is possibly TRBD1 (6 bases). CDR1 is LNHNV, CDR2 YYDKDF, per germline (reference sequence). This CDR3 comprises 16 residues. V lost 1 base and J lost 7, with 17 bases in between. Here the CDR3 reads CATSRAGPQGRQPQHF. As DNA, the CDR3 is TGTGCCACCAGCAGAGCAGGACCACAGGGACGGCAGCCCCAGCATTTT.

As regards this clone: Other DNA sequences from this sample encode an identical CDR3 as well. The rearrangement uses TRBV18 and TRBJ1-1; 7 nucleotides line up with TRBD1. The V and J ends lost 4 bases and 1 base, in that order; junction bases with no gene match: 3. The V gene's germline CDR1 is KGHSH and CDR2 LQKENI. This CDR3 comprises 14 residues. The CDR3 loop is CASSLTGTNTEAFF. In DNA, the CDR3 is TGTGCCAGCTCACTGACAGGGACGAACACTGAAGCTTTCTTT.

The V and J genes are TRBV2 and TRBJ1-2; the D gene is possibly TRBD1 (5 bases). V was clipped by 0 bases and J by 5 bases, with 19 bases between them. Germline V gene data show CDR1 as SNHLY and CDR2 as FYNNEI. This CDR3 contains 17 residues. The CDR3 loop is CASSEAARGQGGYGYTF. CDR3 nucleotide sequence: TGTGCCAGCAGTGAAGCGGCCCGAGGGCAGGGAGGGTATGGCTACACCTTC.

This chain joins TRBV5-1 and TRBJ1-1; perhaps TRBD1 as D (6 bases). The germline V and J ends were trimmed by 7 bases and 1 base, with 14 bases remaining between them. Per germline, CDR1 SGHRS and CDR2 YFSETQ. The CDR3 has 14 amino acids. The CDR3 sequence: CASGEPGQNTEAFF. CDR3 coding DNA: TGCGCCAGCGGGGAACCGGGACAGAACACTGAAGCTTTCTTT.

The chain carries TRBV5-1 and TRBJ1-1; 12 bases are shared with TRBD1. Trimming at V came to 7 bases and at J to 3 bases, leaving 13 bases not matched to a gene. Looked up from germline, CDR1 is SGHRS and CDR2 is YFSETQ. This CDR3 has 17 amino acids. Here the CDR3 DNA reads TGCGCCAGCTGTTGGGACAGGGGGCTTCAAGATGACACTGAAGCTTTCTTT. It is translated as CASCWDRGLQDDTEAFF.

The CDR3: CASSQGLSGANVLTF. CDR3 nucleotide sequence: TGCGCCAGCAGCCAAGGGCTCTCTGGGGCCAACGTCCTGACTTTC. The rearrangement uses TRBV4-1 and TRBJ2-6; D is unclear. CDR1 is MGHRA, CDR2 YSYEKL, per germline. V lost 1 base to trimming and J lost 0 bases, with 4 bases between them. The CDR3 contains 15 residues.

This clone was seen at least ten times. The CDR3 loop is CASSPHRQLNTGELFF. CDR3 coding DNA: TGTGCCAGCAGCCCTCACCGACAGCTGAACACCGGGGAGCTGTTTTTT. The V gene is TRBV9, the J gene TRBJ2-2; D perhaps matches TRBD1 (5 bases). This CDR3 has 16 residues. In germline, CDR1 is SGDLS, CDR2 YYNGEE. Trimming took off 4 bases at V and 1 base at J, with 14 bases between the two ends.

This chain joins TRBV10-3 and TRBJ1-6; 7 positions match TRBD1. This CDR3 is built from 15 residues. V lost 0 bases and J lost 7; bases outside the gene matches: 3. Per the germline V gene, CDR1 is ENHRY and CDR2 is SYGVKD. CDR3 sequence: CAISESRGPNSPLHF. The CDR3 nucleotides read TGTGCCATCAGTGAGTCAAGGGGGCCCAATTCACCCCTCCACTTT.

Only one count was recorded for this clone. The rearrangement uses TRBV28 and TRBJ2-7; TRBD2 is a possible D gene (6 bases). Trimming left V 4 bases short and J 0 bases short, with 16 bases between. Germline V gene sequence: CDR1 MDHEN, CDR2 SYDVKM. The CDR3 length is 16 residues. In nucleotides, the CDR3 is TGTGCCAGCAGTTCCTTTAGCGGAGGGAGCTCCTACGAGCAGTACTTC. Amino acid sequence: CASSSFSGGSSYEQYF. The full variable domain, in which reference TRBV28 and TRBJ2-7 provide the parts outside the CDR3, is DVKVTQSSRYLVKRTGEKVFLECVQDMDHENMFWYRQDPGLGLRLIYFSYDVKMKEKGDIPEGYSVSREKKERFSLILESASTNQTSMYLCASSSFSGGSSYEQYFGPGTRLTVT.

J is TRBJ1-2 and V is TRBV6-4; 9 nucleotides line up with TRBD1. CDR3 size: 14 residues. The germline gives CDR1 MRHNA, CDR2 SNTAGT. The V and J ends lost 6 bases and 7 bases, in that order; junction bases with no gene match: 9. The CDR3 protein is CASRQPGQGVGYTF. In nucleotides, the CDR3 is TGTGCCAGCAGACAACCGGGACAGGGAGTTGGCTACACCTTC.

The chain couples TRBV5-6 to TRBJ1-5; 8 bases line up with TRBD1. The germline gives CDR1 SGHDT, CDR2 YYEEEE. The CDR3 has 16 residues. With V trimmed by 2 bases and J by 6 bases, 10 bases remained unmatched. The CDR3 DNA is TGTGCCAGCAGCTTTTTGGGGCAGGGGGCGGGTCAGCCCCAGCATTTT. It encodes CASSFLGQGAGQPQHF.

The rearrangement links TRBV28 to TRBJ1-1; D is undetermined. CDR1 is MDHEN and CDR2 is SYDVKM in the germline V gene. The CDR3 loop spans 12 amino acids. Trimming left V 6 bases short and J 6 bases short, with 11 bases between. Here the CDR3 reads CASRRPPSEAFF. The CDR3 bases are TGTGCCAGCAGGCGGCCGCCCTCTGAAGCTTTCTTT.

The rearrangement joins TRBV10-3 to TRBJ1-5, with 8 bases identical to TRBD1. CDR1 ENHRY and CDR2 SYGVKD come from the germline V gene. V trimming: 6 bases; J trimming: 3 bases; junction bases outside the gene matches: 4. CDR3 size: 14 residues. DNA for the CDR3: TGTGCCATCAGCACAGGGGGATCCAATCAGCCCCAGCATTTT. This gives the protein CAISTGGSNQPQHF.

J is TRBJ1-6 and V is TRBV5-1; no definite D call. The CDR3 runs to 13 residues. The V gene's germline CDR1 is SGHRS and CDR2 YFSETQ. Trimming cost V 0 bases and J 11 bases, with 9 bases left between them. The CDR3 sequence: CASSLEFGTPLHF. In nucleotides, the CDR3 is TGCGCCAGCAGCTTGGAGTTCGGTACACCCCTCCACTTT.

This chain links TRBV11-2 with TRBJ2-7, with TRBD2 matching over 7 bases. V lost 8 bases and J lost 2; bases outside the gene matches: 9. The CDR3 runs to 14 residues. The V gene's germline CDR1 is SGHAT and CDR2 FQNNGV. CDR3 region: CASGRAGAAYEQYF. The DNA for the CDR3 is TGTGCCAGCGGGAGGGCTGGGGCCGCCTACGAGCAGTACTTC.

The chain links TRBV10-1 to TRBJ2-7, with D possibly being TRBD1 (5 bases). Trimming removed 4 bases at V and 2 bases at J, with 15 bases between. This CDR3 has 15 amino acids. Germline V lookup: CDR1 WNHNN, CDR2 SYGVQD (reference sequence). CDR3 in amino acids: CASSVALGPTYEQYF. The CDR3 coding sequence is TGCGCCAGCAGTGTGGCTCTGGGGCCAACCTACGAGCAGTACTTC.

V usage is TRBV9 and J usage is TRBJ1-2; 8 bases line up with TRBD1. CDR3 length equals 15 residues. Germline-derived CDR1 and CDR2 are SGDLS and YYNGEE. V lost 0 bases and J lost 4; bases outside the gene matches: 5. CDR3 coding DNA: TGTGCCAGCAGCGTAGGTACAGGGGGAACCTATGGCTACACCTTC. This gives the protein CASSVGTGGTYGYTF.

In regard to this clone: This sample also contains other DNA sequences that code for the same CDR3. This chain links TRBV5-4 with TRBJ2-1; D gene unclear. V lost 2 bases to trimming and J lost 2 bases, with 8 bases between them. Germline assignment: CDR1 SGHNT and CDR2 YYREEE (reference sequence). The CDR3 is 14 residues long. The CDR3 nucleotides read TGTGCCAGCAGCTTCCCGGGTACCTACAATGAGCAGTTCTTC. It yields the protein CASSFPGTYNEQFF.

The CDR3 coding sequence is TGTGCCACCAGTGAACGTGCAGGGGGCATTTTGAACGAGCAGTACTTC. This codes for CATSERAGGILNEQYF. The rearrangement joins TRBV24-1 to TRBJ2-7; 8 positions match TRBD1. The CDR3 length is 16 residues. CDR1 and CDR2 from the germline V gene are KGHDR and SFDVKD. V lost 4 bases and J lost 5; bases outside the gene matches: 12.

This clone has more than one count but fewer than ten. The chain couples TRBV11-2 to TRBJ1-4, with D maybe TRBD1 (5 bases). The CDR3 is 15 amino acids. V lost 0 bases and J lost 7, with 12 bases in between. Germline-derived CDR1 and CDR2 are SGHAT and FQNNGV. The CDR3 bases are TGTGCCAGCAGCTTAGATCAGGGTTTGGGTGAAAAACTGTTTTTT. This codes for CASSLDQGLGEKLFF.

The chain combines TRBV5-1 with TRBJ1-1; a possible D gene is TRBD1 (5 bases). This CDR3 spans 14 amino acids. V shed 4 bases and J shed 1 base, with 11 bases lying between them. Per the germline V gene, CDR1 is SGHRS and CDR2 is YFSETQ. In nucleotides, the CDR3 is TGCGCCAGCAGCGGTGGGGCAGGGAACACTGAAGCTTTCTTT. Translating it yields CASSGGAGNTEAFF. Supplemented by reference TRBV5-1 and TRBJ1-1, the full variable domain reads KAGVTQTPRYLIKTRGQQVTLSCSPISGHRSVSWYQQTPGQGLQFLFEYFSETQRNKGNFPGRFSGRQFSNSRSEMNVSTLELGDSALYLCASSGGAGNTEAFFGQGTRLTVV.

The chain has TRBV29-1 and TRBJ2-2; TRBD1 is a possible D gene (6 bases). The germline V and J ends were trimmed by 3 bases and 3 bases, with 8 bases remaining between them. The CDR3 has 13 residues. Germline V gene lookup returns CDR1 SQVTM and CDR2 ANQGSEA. CDR3 nucleotides: TGCAGCGTTGACACAGGGTACACCGGGGAGCTGTTTTTT. This sequence encodes CSVDTGYTGELFF.

Here the CDR3 reads CASSFGQGSDEAFF. Written as DNA, the CDR3 is TGCGCCAGCAGCTTTGGACAGGGGTCTGATGAAGCTTTCTTT. The rearrangement uses TRBV5-1 and TRBJ1-1, with 9 bases matching TRBD1. CDR3 length equals 14 residues. The germline V gene has CDR1 SGHRS and CDR2 YFSETQ. V gave up 2 bases and J gave up 7 bases; unmatched junction bases: 6.

The V call is TRBV5-1, the J call TRBJ1-3; 9 bases agree with TRBD1. From germline, CDR1 is SGHRS and CDR2 YFSETQ. V was pared by 4 bases and J by 6 bases, with 11 bases of the junction left unmatched. This CDR3 region has 16 residues. CDR3 residues: CASSPETGGSVNTIYF. The CDR3 DNA sequence: TGCGCCAGCAGCCCAGAAACAGGGGGCTCAGTAAACACCATATATTTT.

Regarding this clone: Other DNA sequences in the same sample also yield this CDR3. The chain has TRBV11-3 and TRBJ1-3; 9 bases map to TRBD1. Per germline, CDR1 SGHNT and CDR2 YENEEA. V shed 5 bases, J shed 2 bases, and the junction held 4 bases outside the gene matches. The CDR3 sequence is 15 residues long. The CDR3 here is CASSPGQGPGNTIYF. For the CDR3, the DNA is TGTGCCAGCAGCCCGGGACAGGGACCTGGAAACACCATATATTTT. The full variable domain, with the rest looked up from reference TRBV11-3 and TRBJ1-3, is EAGVVQSPRYKIIEKKQPVAFWCNPISGHNTLYWYLQNLGQGPELLIRYENEEAVDDSQLPKDRFSAERLKGVDSTLKIQPAELGDSAVYLCASSPGQGPGNTIYFGEGSWLTVV.